Sequencing of this T cell receptor (beta chain) was carried out in a study of blood T cells in healthy people across ages. This CDR3 is 15 amino acids long. Germline V lookup: CDR1 SNHLY, CDR2 FYNNEI. It was with a sample-barcoded 5' primer and a J-beta primer mix that a second PCR of about 6 to 12 cycles was run. TCRdb used MiXCR to reprocess the 5' RACE reads, holding one entry per CDR3 protein. Among around 1.5 million distinct CDR3 sequences listed, roughly 32% were seen once. The rearrangement links TRBV2 to TRBJ2-7, with 9 bases lining up with TRBD2. The J call may be faulty, since TRBJ2-5 better matches the DNA end. Sequencing was done on a sample of blood. The sequence was collected from a woman aged 30 to 39 in good health. CDR3 residues: CASSDVIAGEGTQYF. The CDR3 DNA is TGTGCCAGCAGTGATGTAATAGCGGGAGAAGGGACCCAGTACTTC.